These T cell receptor beta chains were read from a single sample in a study of shared clonotypes between healthy human individuals. Sequenced by immunoSEQ multiplex PCR; TCRdb stores in-frame clones only, minus some. The table records about 2 million clones, about 95% of them present only once. Sequenced material: naive CD8+ T cells sorted from blood. Source of these receptors: a man younger than 30 in good health. Each CDR3 is given with its conserved first and last residue. A D gene is named only where the DNA matches it firmly. Clone size is given for some rows only: seen once, a few or many times, or a class if the clone is expanded.

CDR3aa: CASSYQDSPRAFF; CDR3nt: TGTGCCAGCAGTTACCAAGACAGCCCGCGAGCTTTCTTT; d_gene: .; j_gene: TRBJ1-1; v_gene: TRBV6-5; abundance: .
CDR3aa: CASSLGLSGYEQYF; CDR3nt: TGTGCCAGCAGCTTAGGCCTCTCCGGTTACGAGCAGTACTTC; d_gene: .; j_gene: TRBJ2-7; v_gene: TRBV13; abundance: .
CDR3aa: CASSQVSGGLFYNEQFF; CDR3nt: TGCGCCAGCAGCCAAGTTAGCGGGGGCCTCTTCTACAATGAGCAGTTCTTC; d_gene: TRBD2; j_gene: TRBJ2-1; v_gene: TRBV4-1; abundance: .
CDR3aa: CASSPSWDEQFF; CDR3nt: TGTGCCAGCAGCCCTTCTTGGGATGAGCAGTTCTTC; d_gene: .; j_gene: TRBJ2-1; v_gene: TRBV7-9; abundance: .
CDR3aa: CATSTGTTGELFF; CDR3nt: TGTGCCACCTCGACAGGGACCACCGGGGAGCTGTTTTTT; d_gene: TRBD1; j_gene: TRBJ2-2; v_gene: TRBV28; abundance: .
CDR3aa: CASSPGLNTGELFF; CDR3nt: TGTGCCAGTAGCCCAGGATTGAACACCGGGGAGCTGTTTTTT; d_gene: .; j_gene: TRBJ2-2; v_gene: TRBV19; abundance: .
CDR3aa: CASSSTGNINEKLFF; CDR3nt: TGTGCCAGCAGCTCGACAGGGAATATTAATGAAAAACTGTTTTTT; d_gene: TRBD1; j_gene: TRBJ1-4; v_gene: TRBV11-2; abundance: .
CDR3aa: CASSQRGLAGETQYF; CDR3nt: TGCGCCAGCAGCCAGCGGGGACTAGCGGGAGAGACCCAGTACTTC; d_gene: TRBD2; j_gene: TRBJ2-5; v_gene: TRBV4-1; abundance: once
CDR3aa: CASSLGPGSGTNEQFF; CDR3nt: TGTGCCAGCAGCTTAGGACCGGGGAGCGGGACCAATGAGCAGTTCTTC; d_gene: TRBD2; j_gene: TRBJ2-1; v_gene: TRBV11-2; abundance: .
CDR3aa: CASSLVGDSLYEQYF; CDR3nt: TGTGCCAGCAGCTTAGTCGGGGACAGCCTTTACGAGCAGTACTTC; d_gene: TRBD1; j_gene: TRBJ2-7; v_gene: TRBV7-2; abundance: .
CDR3aa: CASSPPAIVQGGDRRYNEQFF; CDR3nt: TGTGCCAGCAGCCCACCTGCAATAGTTCAAGGCGGGGATAGGAGGTACAATGAGCAGTTCTTC; d_gene: .; j_gene: TRBJ2-1; v_gene: TRBV13; abundance: .
CDR3aa: CASSLIGEGKYYNEQFF; CDR3nt: TGTGCCAGTAGTCTGATTGGTGAGGGGAAGTACTACAATGAGCAGTTCTTC; d_gene: .; j_gene: TRBJ2-1; v_gene: TRBV19; abundance: .
CDR3aa: CASSPDRYNSPLHF; CDR3nt: TGCGCCAGCAGCCCGGACAGATATAATTCACCCCTCCACTTT; d_gene: .; j_gene: TRBJ1-6; v_gene: TRBV4-3; abundance: .
CDR3aa: CASSRRELDEAFF; CDR3nt: TGCGCCAGCAGCCGGAGGGAACTGGACGAAGCTTTCTTT; d_gene: .; j_gene: TRBJ1-1; v_gene: TRBV4-1; abundance: once
CDR3aa: CASSPGQGGVQETQYF; CDR3nt: TGTGCCAGCAGCCCTGGACAGGGGGGGGTTCAAGAGACCCAGTACTTC; d_gene: TRBD1; j_gene: TRBJ2-5; v_gene: TRBV13; abundance: once
CDR3aa: CASSLESLSRDPYEQYF; CDR3nt: TGCGCCAGCAGCTTAGAATCGCTTTCGCGGGATCCCTACGAGCAGTACTTC; d_gene: .; j_gene: TRBJ2-7; v_gene: TRBV5-1; abundance: .
CDR3aa: CASSPGLANEQFF; CDR3nt: TGTGCCAGCAGTCCCGGACTGGCCAATGAGCAGTTCTTC; d_gene: .; j_gene: TRBJ2-1; v_gene: TRBV6-5; abundance: .